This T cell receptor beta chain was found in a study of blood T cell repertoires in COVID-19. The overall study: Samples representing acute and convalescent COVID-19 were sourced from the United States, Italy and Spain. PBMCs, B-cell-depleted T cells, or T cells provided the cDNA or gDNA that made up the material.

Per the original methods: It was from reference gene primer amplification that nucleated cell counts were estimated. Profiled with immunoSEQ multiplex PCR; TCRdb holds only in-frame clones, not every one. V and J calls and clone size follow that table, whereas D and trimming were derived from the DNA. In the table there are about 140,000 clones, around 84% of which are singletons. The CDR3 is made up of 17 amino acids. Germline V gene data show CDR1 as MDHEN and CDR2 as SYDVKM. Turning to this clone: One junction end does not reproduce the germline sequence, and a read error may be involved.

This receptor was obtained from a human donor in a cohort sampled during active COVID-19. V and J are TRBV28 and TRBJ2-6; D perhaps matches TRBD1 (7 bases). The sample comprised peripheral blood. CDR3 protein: CAGSKGRGAPGANVLTF. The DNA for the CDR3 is TGTGCCGGCAGCAAGGGCAGGGGGGCTCCCGGGGCCAACGTCCTGACTTTC.